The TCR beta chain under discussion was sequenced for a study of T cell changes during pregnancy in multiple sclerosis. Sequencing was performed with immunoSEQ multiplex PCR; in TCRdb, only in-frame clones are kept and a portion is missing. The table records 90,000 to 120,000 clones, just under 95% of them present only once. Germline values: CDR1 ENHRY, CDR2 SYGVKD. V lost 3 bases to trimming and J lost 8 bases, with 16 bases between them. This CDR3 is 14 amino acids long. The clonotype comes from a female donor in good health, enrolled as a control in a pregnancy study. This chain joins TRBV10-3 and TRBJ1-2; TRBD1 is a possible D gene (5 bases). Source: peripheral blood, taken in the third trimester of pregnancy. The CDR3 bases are TGTGCCATCAGTGACGGAGGAGGGGCTAGAGGCTACACCTTC. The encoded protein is CAISDGGGARGYTF.